These 14 T cell receptor beta chains came from one sample sequenced in a study of blood T cell repertoires in COVID-19. Only in-frame clones appear in the TCRdb table, and some are missing; sequencing was by immunoSEQ multiplex PCR. Altogether about 130,000 clones are present, approximately 84% being singletons, with the ten largest covering 9.5% to 15%. Source material: peripheral blood. The source is a human donor in a cohort sampled during active COVID-19.

J is TRBJ2-3 and V is TRBV4-1, with 16 bases identical to TRBD2. Germline assignment: CDR1 MGHRA and CDR2 YSYEKL. Trimming cost V 0 bases and J 5 bases; bases outside gene matches: 11. There are 20 residues in the CDR3. The CDR3 coding sequence is TGCGCCAGCAGCCAAGAGCTTGCGGGACTAGCGGGGGGGCGAGGAGATACGCAGTATTTT. It is translated as CASSQELAGLAGGRGDTQYF.

This clone was detected once. Other DNA sequences in the sample encode the same CDR3. The V call is TRBV10-2, the J call TRBJ1-2; D remains unclear. The germline gives CDR1 WSHSY, CDR2 SAAADI. The CDR3 length is 11 residues. The ends were cut back, 5 bases at V and 4 bases at J, with 5 bases in the middle. The CDR3 sequence: CASSSGYGYTF. CDR3 DNA: TGCGCCAGCAGTTCGGGCTATGGCTACACCTTC.

The V and J genes are TRBV29-1 and TRBJ2-7, with TRBD2 identical over 12 bases. This CDR3 is 16 amino acids long. V shed 4 bases and J 3 bases; nucleotides not matched to a gene: 10. The V gene's germline CDR1 is SQVTM and CDR2 ANQGSEA. The CDR3 region is CSVASGGLAGDYEQYF. In DNA, the CDR3 is TGCAGCGTTGCTTCGGGGGGACTAGCGGGTGACTACGAGCAGTACTTC.

In DNA form, the CDR3 reads TGTGCCAGTAGTATCCCTCTGGGGCGGGGTGGACCCTCGAGCTCCTATAATTCACCCCTCCACTTT. Translating it yields CASSIPLGRGGPSSSYNSPLHF. The chain recombines TRBV19 with TRBJ1-6, with D possibly matching TRBD1 (5 bases). Trimming removed 3 bases from V and 0 bases from J, with 27 bases in between. The V gene's germline CDR1 is LNHDA and CDR2 SQIVND (reference sequence). The CDR3 consists of 22 residues.

V usage is TRBV20-1 and J usage is TRBJ2-7; TRBD1 might be the D (6 bases). Trimming took 3 bases from V and 5 from J, leaving 8 bases between them. CDR3 length: 11 amino acids. Per the germline V gene, CDR1 is DFQATT and CDR2 is SNEGSKA (reference sequence). CDR3 amino acids: CSASRGNEQYF. Written as DNA, the CDR3 is TGCAGTGCTAGTAGGGGGAACGAGCAGTACTTC.

In DNA form, the CDR3 reads TGCGCCAGCAGCCACATCCCGGGACAGGGCCTTTCCGAGCAGTACTTC. Amino acid sequence: CASSHIPGQGLSEQYF. The chain is built from TRBV4-1 and TRBJ2-7; 9 bases map to TRBD1. V gave up 3 bases and J gave up 6 bases; unmatched junction bases: 12. The CDR3 totals 16 residues. Germline V gene sequence: CDR1 MGHRA, CDR2 YSYEKL.

The genes are TRBV6-5 and TRBJ1-5, with 8 bases identical to TRBD1. The length of the CDR3 is 14 residues. CDR1 and CDR2 (germline): MNHEY, SVGAGI. The V and J ends lost 8 bases and 1 base, in that order; junction bases with no gene match: 4. CDR3: CASDRGLSNQPQHF. CDR3 coding DNA: TGTGCCAGCGACAGGGGTTTGAGCAATCAGCCCCAGCATTTT.

V usage is TRBV6-6 and J usage is TRBJ1-1; D not certain. The germline gives CDR1 MNHNY, CDR2 SVGAGI (reference sequence). This CDR3 has 16 residues. V was pared by 0 bases and J by 2 bases, with 13 bases between. The CDR3 DNA reads as TGTGCCAGCAGTTACTCGACACCGCAGTTTAACACTGAAGCTTTCTTT. Protein sequence: CASSYSTPQFNTEAFF.

This chain connects TRBV28 to TRBJ1-2; 9 bases map to TRBD1. J gave up 8 bases and V 2 bases, and 6 bases lay outside the gene matches. This CDR3 region has 14 residues. The V gene's germline CDR1 is MDHEN and CDR2 SYDVKM. The CDR3 loop reads CASSLRDRARGYTF. CDR3 DNA: TGTGCCAGCAGTTTAAGGGACAGGGCCAGAGGCTACACCTTC.

This chain joins TRBV5-4 and TRBJ1-2; TRBD1 matches 11 bases. Germline V lookup: CDR1 SGHNT, CDR2 YYREEE (reference sequence). This CDR3 region has 17 residues. V lost 3 bases and J lost 4; bases outside the gene matches: 11. DNA of the CDR3: TGTGCCAGCAGCTCCCGGACAGGGGGCAAGTGGGGCTATGGCTACACCTTC. This encodes CASSSRTGGKWGYGYTF.

The chain couples TRBV30 to TRBJ2-5; perhaps TRBD1 as D (6 bases). The CDR3 extends over 15 amino acids. V was cut by 3 bases and J by 0 bases, with 14 bases left in between. Looked up from germline, CDR1 is GTSNPN and CDR2 is SVGIG (reference sequence). CDR3 DNA sequence: TGTGCCTGGAGGATGACAGACAGGTACCAAGAGACCCAGTACTTC. This translates into CAWRMTDRYQETQYF.

This clone has just a few counts. This chain joins TRBV15 and TRBJ2-3; a weak D match, TRBD1 (6 bases). Trimming removed 1 base at V and 3 bases at J, with 8 bases between. Germline CDR1 reads LNHNV; CDR2 reads YYDKDF (reference sequence). This CDR3 is 14 amino acids long. The CDR3 nucleotides read TGTGCCACCAGCAGAGGGACAGATACAGATACGCAGTATTTT. Translated: CATSRGTDTDTQYF.

This chain joins TRBV5-5 and TRBJ2-1; the D is unclear. Germline lookup yields CDR1 SGHKS and CDR2 YYEKEE (reference sequence). V was shortened by 0 bases and J by 0 bases, with 10 bases between the two germline ends. The length of the CDR3 is 16 residues. Here the CDR3 reads CASSLEAESSYNEQFF. The DNA for the CDR3 is TGTGCCAGCAGCTTGGAGGCGGAGAGCTCCTACAATGAGCAGTTCTTC.

The chain is built from TRBV25-1 and TRBJ2-7; the match to TRBD2 covers 7 bases. After removal of 8 bases from V and 3 bases from J, the junction contained 7 bases not matched to a gene. Looked up from germline, CDR1 is MGHDK and CDR2 is SYGVNS. CDR3 size: 13 residues. Here the CDR3 reads CASGIGEGYEQYF. CDR3 nucleotide sequence: TGTGCCAGCGGGATCGGGGAGGGCTACGAGCAGTACTTC.